A single sample gave rise to the 20 T cell receptor beta chains below, sequenced in a study of shared clonotypes between healthy human individuals (TCRdb year 2020). Libraries were prepared through the immunoSEQ multiplex PCR assay. TCRdb obtained this table from immuneACCESS and retained in-frame rearrangements with V and J assigned. These tables miss some clones; where compared with another copy, unresolved V genes account for less than half of the shortfall, and the remainder is unexplained. The table for this sample lists fewer than 200,000 clones; approximately 61% of them were counted only once. About 10% of the sample is taken by the ten largest. The sequenced sample consisted of memory CD4+ T cells sorted from blood. The sample's cell subset or site label, in plain terms: CD45RA-negative fraction. Every receptor here comes from a man aged 25-45 years in good health.

This chain connects TRBV5-1 to TRBJ1-5; D not resolved. V was cut by 0 bases and J by 4 bases, with 5 bases left in between. Germline CDR1 reads SGHRS; CDR2 reads YFSETQ. The CDR3 loop spans 13 amino acids. This CDR3 reads CASSLAPNQPQHF. The CDR3, as DNA: TGCGCCAGCAGCTTGGCCCCAAATCAGCCCCAGCATTTT.

V usage is TRBV4-3 and J usage is TRBJ2-1, with TRBD2 matching over 10 bases. The CDR3 spans 16 residues. The trim removed 0 bases at V and 8 bases at J, leaving 7 bases unmatched. CDR1 and CDR2 from the germline V gene are LGHNA and YSLEER. CDR3 DNA sequence: TGCGCCAGCAGCCAAGATCGGAGCGGGGGGGTGGATGAGCAGTTCTTC. Protein: CASSQDRSGGVDEQFF.

This rearrangement joins TRBV21-1 to TRBJ1-4. TRBV21-1 is listed as a pseudogene. This CDR3 has 10 amino acids. The CDR3 region is CASSRGKLFF. The CDR3 bases are TGTGCCAGCAGCAGGGGAAAACTGTTTTTT.

The V call is TRBV30, the J call TRBJ1-1; D ambiguous. Trimming removed 4 bases from V and 1 base from J, with 10 bases in between. CDR1 is GTSNPN, CDR2 SVGIG, per germline (reference sequence). This CDR3 has 13 residues. CDR3 protein: CAWIWRQNTEAFF. Written as DNA, the CDR3 is TGTGCCTGGATTTGGAGGCAGAACACTGAAGCTTTCTTT.

The count of this clone is one. The junction shows a germline mismatch at one end, possibly a read error. V is TRBV19 and J is TRBJ2-1; D is unresolved. The CDR3 has 12 residues. CDR1 is LNHDA and CDR2 is SQIVND in the germline V gene (reference sequence). CDR3 amino acids: CASSPPGRPKVF. DNA for the CDR3: TGTGCCAGTAGTCCCCCGGGCCGGCCGAAGGTCTTC.

This chain joins TRBV2 and TRBJ2-1; 9 positions agree with TRBD2. V trimming: 0 bases; J trimming: 10 bases; junction bases outside the gene matches: 7. The CDR3 is 15 residues long. Per the germline V gene, CDR1 is SNHLY and CDR2 is FYNNEI. This chain's CDR3 is CASSEALAGWREQFF. For the CDR3, the DNA is TGTGCCAGCAGTGAAGCCCTAGCGGGATGGCGAGAGCAGTTCTTC.

The chain links TRBV23-1 to TRBJ2-2; TRBD1 matches at 8 bases. TRBV23-1 is filed as an ORF, its function uncertain. Trimming took 4 bases from V and 0 from J; bases not matched to a gene: 4. The CDR3 extends over 16 amino acids. Here the CDR3 reads CASSLKQGANTGELFF. The CDR3 DNA is TGCGCCAGCAGTCTTAAACAGGGGGCGAACACCGGGGAGCTGTTTTTT.

Written as DNA, the CDR3 is TGTGCCAGCAGTGAACTCGCAGGCGGGGATGGCTACACCTTC. It specifies CASSELAGGDGYTF. V and J are TRBV2 and TRBJ1-2; no definite D call. The CDR3 covers 14 residues. Looked up from germline, CDR1 is SNHLY and CDR2 is FYNNEI. Trimming pared 2 bases from V and 6 bases from J, leaving 13 bases between.

The V gene is TRBV13, the J gene TRBJ2-7; D uncertain. The CDR3 length is 13 residues. Trimming pared 1 base from V and 2 bases from J, leaving 6 bases between. The germline gives CDR1 PRHDT, CDR2 FYEKMQ (reference sequence). The CDR3 spells CASSLVGTYEQYF. CDR3 DNA: TGTGCCAGCAGCTTAGTGGGGACCTACGAGCAGTACTTC.

This rearrangement joins TRBV5-1 to TRBJ1-4; D uncertain. The CDR3 loop spans 16 amino acids. In germline, CDR1 is SGHRS, CDR2 YFSETQ. V lost 0 bases to trimming and J lost 0 bases, with 9 bases between them. The CDR3 sequence: CASSLDSQSTNEKLFF. The CDR3 region has the DNA TGCGCCAGCAGCTTGGACAGTCAGTCAACTAATGAAAAACTGTTTTTT. The full variable domain, its missing parts supplied by reference TRBV5-1 and TRBJ1-4, is KAGVTQTPRYLIKTRGQQVTLSCSPISGHRSVSWYQQTPGQGLQFLFEYFSETQRNKGNFPGRFSGRQFSNSRSEMNVSTLELGDSALYLCASSLDSQSTNEKLFFGSGTQLSVL.

This sequence joins TRBV6-1 and TRBJ2-3; the match to TRBD2 covers 7 bases. V shed 4 bases, J shed 0 bases, and the junction held 1 base outside the gene matches. CDR3 length equals 14 residues. CDR1 is MNHNS, CDR2 SASEGT, per germline. DNA of the CDR3: TGTGCCAGCAGTGGCGGGGGTAGCACAGATACGCAGTATTTT. Translating it yields CASSGGGSTDTQYF.

The rearrangement links TRBV10-2 to TRBJ1-5, with unresolved D. CDR3 size: 15 residues. Looked up from germline, CDR1 is WSHSY and CDR2 is SAAADI. Trimming left V 5 bases short and J 6 bases short, with 17 bases between. Here the CDR3 DNA reads TGCGCCAGCAGTCAGGTCGGGGTAGGAGGTCAGCCCCAGCATTTT. Protein sequence: CASSQVGVGGQPQHF.

The CDR3 protein is CASSSQLAEETQYF. The CDR3 DNA reads TGTGCCAGCAGCTCTCAACTAGCGGAAGAGACCCAGTACTTC. The genes are TRBV11-2 and TRBJ2-5; 8 bases are shared with TRBD2. With V trimmed by 4 bases and J by 3 bases, 4 bases remained unmatched. This CDR3 has 14 amino acids. Germline V lookup: CDR1 SGHAT, CDR2 FQNNGV. Full variable domain (remainder filled in from reference TRBV11-2 and TRBJ2-5): EAGVAQSPRYKIIEKRQSVAFWCNPISGHATLYWYQQILGQGPKLLIQFQNNGVVDDSQLPKDRFSAERLKGVDSTLKIQPAKLEDSAVYLCASSSQLAEETQYFGPGTRLLVL.

The sample holds one count of this clone. The V call is TRBV11-2, the J call TRBJ1-5; D is ambiguous. The V gene's germline CDR1 is SGHAT and CDR2 FQNNGV. Trimming cost V 1 base and J 3 bases, with 7 bases left between them. The CDR3 has 14 amino acids. Written as DNA, the CDR3 is TGTGCCAGCAGCTTAGGGTCCTTCAATCAGCCCCAGCATTTT. This gives the protein CASSLGSFNQPQHF.

The rearrangement uses TRBV7-2 and TRBJ2-5, with D uncertain. Germline V gives CDR1 SGHTA, CDR2 FQGNSA. V lost 1 base and J 5 bases, leaving 8 bases between the germline ends. This CDR3 contains 13 residues. CDR3 region: CASSLVLPETQYF. The CDR3 DNA follows: TGTGCCAGCAGCTTAGTTTTGCCGGAGACCCAGTACTTC.

This clone appeared a few times. The chain employs TRBV10-3 and TRBJ1-1; D is unclear. CDR1 and CDR2 (germline): ENHRY, SYGVKD. With 4 bases removed from V and 4 bases from J, the gap between germline ends came to 13 bases. The CDR3 is 14 residues long. CDR3: CAISGWGAGTEAFF. The DNA of the CDR3 is TGTGCCATCAGTGGGTGGGGAGCGGGCACTGAAGCTTTCTTT.

This clone was counted between two and nine times. The chain couples TRBV5-1 to TRBJ2-7; the D is unclear. From germline, CDR1 is SGHRS and CDR2 YFSETQ. Trimming removed 4 bases at V and 3 bases at J, with 17 bases between. The CDR3 consists of 15 residues. CDR3 DNA: TGCGCCAGCAGCCCCCTAGTTTCATTCGACTACGAGCAGTACTTC. Translating it yields CASSPLVSFDYEQYF.

This clone was picked up a small number of times. This chain links TRBV7-2 with TRBJ1-2; D gene unclear. CDR1 SGHTA and CDR2 FQGNSA come from the germline V gene. The CDR3 length is 14 residues. Trimming pared 2 bases from V and 0 bases from J, leaving 7 bases between. The CDR3 nucleotides read TGTGCCAGCAGCTTACTGGGAGCTAACTATGGCTACACCTTC. This codes for CASSLLGANYGYTF.

This chain's CDR3 is CASSWNPRTGNTEAFF. CDR3 nucleotides: TGCGCCAGCAGCTGGAATCCGAGAACAGGGAACACTGAAGCTTTCTTT. The chain uses TRBV5-1 and TRBJ1-1, with D maybe TRBD1 (5 bases). The germline gives CDR1 SGHRS, CDR2 YFSETQ. The CDR3 covers 16 residues. V was clipped by 3 bases and J by 1 base, with 16 bases between them.

J is TRBJ1-1 and V is TRBV27; D gene ambiguous. The V and J ends lost 2 bases and 1 base respectively, with 11 bases between them. This CDR3 has 15 amino acids. The V gene's germline CDR1 is MNHEY and CDR2 SMNVEV (reference sequence). CDR3 bases: TGTGCCAGCAGTTTACGGGCAGGATCGAACACTGAAGCTTTCTTT. Protein: CASSLRAGSNTEAFF.